This passage covers 16 T cell receptor beta chains from one sample sequenced in a study of T cells in pancreatic ductal adenocarcinoma. TCRdb keeps only in-frame clones here, not all; method: immunoSEQ multiplex PCR. This table has 100,000 or so clones, over 90% appearing once. No neoadjuvant therapy was given to the selected pancreatic ductal adenocarcinoma patients before their surgery. The specimen sequenced was PBMCs. Receptors originate from a human donor with pancreatic ductal adenocarcinoma.

The rearrangement joins TRBV12-1 to TRBJ2-2; the DNA was not used to check the table's D call, TRBD2. TRBV12-1 is assigned pseudogene status. The length of the CDR3 is 17 residues. This CDR3 reads CASSFPCTGSYTGELFF. The CDR3 DNA follows: TGTGCCAGCAGCTTCCCCTGTACCGGGAGTTACACCGGGGAGCTGTTTTTT.

The genes are TRBV2 and TRBJ1-3; D ambiguous. Germline loops: CDR1 SNHLY, CDR2 FYNNEI. This CDR3 is 14 amino acids long. The V end lost 4 bases, the J end lost 0 bases, and 7 bases lay between the germline ends. In nucleotides, the CDR3 is TGTGCCAGCAGTGGCGGATCCTCTGGAAACACCATATATTTT. It translates to CASSGGSSGNTIYF.

The V and J genes are TRBV10-3 and TRBJ2-7; perhaps TRBD1 as D (5 bases). The V gene's germline CDR1 is ENHRY and CDR2 SYGVKD. Between the trimmed V and J ends, which lost 4 bases and 7 bases, there was a span of 11 bases. This CDR3 is 12 amino acids long. The CDR3 is CAISGQSWEQYF. In nucleotides, the CDR3 is TGTGCCATCAGTGGACAGAGCTGGGAGCAGTACTTC.

This clone appeared a single time. This chain links TRBV18 with TRBJ2-7; 9 nucleotides match TRBD1. CDR3 length equals 15 residues. Germline-derived CDR1 and CDR2 are KGHSH and LQKENI. The V gene end was trimmed by 0 bases and the J gene end by 6 bases; junction bases not matched to a gene: 6. The CDR3 bases are TGTGCCAGCTCACCACCTGGACAGGGGCTGGGCGAGCAGTACTTC. Translation gives CASSPPGQGLGEQYF.

In DNA, the CDR3 is TGTGCCAGTAGTCGGACTCCAACTAATGAAAAACTGTTTTTT. It yields the protein CASSRTPTNEKLFF. This chain uses TRBV19 with TRBJ1-4; D gene unclear. The germline V and J ends were trimmed by 5 bases and 0 bases, with 7 bases remaining between them. Germline lookup yields CDR1 LNHDA and CDR2 SQIVND (reference sequence). This CDR3 is 14 amino acids long.

The chain joins TRBV4-2 to TRBJ2-5; possibly TRBD2 for D (5 bases). This CDR3 comprises 15 residues. Germline CDR1 reads LGHNA; CDR2 reads YNFKEQ. V was shortened by 0 bases and J by 6 bases, with 14 bases between the two germline ends. This CDR3 is CASSQETKREQTQYF. For the CDR3, the DNA is TGTGCCAGCAGCCAAGAAACGAAGAGGGAGCAGACCCAGTACTTC.

This clone was found once. This chain uses TRBV25-1 with TRBJ2-7, with 10 bases matching TRBD2. V shed 3 bases and J 6 bases; nucleotides not matched to a gene: 14. The CDR3 consists of 17 residues. Looked up from germline, CDR1 is MGHDK and CDR2 is SYGVNS. The CDR3 DNA reads TGTGCCAGCAGTGAGTCCAGCGGGAGGGCCCCACTCTCCGAGCAGTACTTC. Protein sequence: CASSESSGRAPLSEQYF.

The DNA for the CDR3 is TGCGCCAGCAGCCCCCCAACCACGGGCTCTGGGGCCAACGTCCTGACTTTC. Translation: CASSPPTTGSGANVLTF. The chain recombines TRBV4-3 with TRBJ2-6; the D is unclear. Trimming removed 4 bases at V and 0 bases at J, with 13 bases between. CDR1 is LGHNA and CDR2 is YSLEER in the germline V gene. This CDR3 region has 17 residues.

The gene calls are TRBV5-1 and TRBJ2-2; D unresolved. The CDR3 has 15 residues. CDR1 is SGHRS and CDR2 is YFSETQ in the germline V gene. Trimming shortened V by 4 bases and J by 4 bases, and 14 bases separated the two germline ends. This CDR3 reads CASSPTSTITGELFF. CDR3 nucleotides: TGCGCCAGCAGCCCGACTTCAACCATCACCGGGGAGCTGTTTTTT.

This clone appeared a single time. The chain uses TRBV29-1 and TRBJ2-3, with D possibly matching TRBD1 (6 bases). This CDR3 has 13 residues. V shed 4 bases and J shed 6 bases, with 14 bases lying between them. Per the germline V gene, CDR1 is SQVTM and CDR2 is ANQGSEA. CDR3 DNA sequence: TGCAGCGTTGCGACAGGCCCGTCGGATACGCAGTATTTT. Amino acid sequence: CSVATGPSDTQYF.

The CDR3, as DNA: TGTGCCTGGAGTCGCCCCCAGGGGGGCGCAGATACGCAGTATTTT. Protein: CAWSRPQGGADTQYF. This chain connects TRBV30 to TRBJ2-3; possible D gene TRBD1, 7 bases. Trimming cost V 2 bases and J 4 bases, with 16 bases left between them. The CDR3 consists of 15 residues. The V gene's germline CDR1 is GTSNPN and CDR2 SVGIG (reference sequence).

The V and J genes are TRBV7-6 and TRBJ2-5; D is perhaps TRBD1 (6 bases). Looked up from germline, CDR1 is SGHVS and CDR2 is FNYEAQ. V lost 3 bases and J 5 bases, leaving 13 bases between the germline ends. The CDR3 is made up of 14 amino acids. Here the CDR3 DNA reads TGTGCCAGCAGCTTCCGGGACACGGGGGAGACCCAGTACTTC. Its translation is CASSFRDTGETQYF.

This clone was counted once. This chain links TRBV15 with TRBJ1-2; D remains unclear. Germline values: CDR1 LNHNV, CDR2 YYDKDF (reference sequence). The CDR3 is 14 residues long. Deletions cut 0 bases from V and 7 bases from J, with 12 bases between. The CDR3 region has the DNA TGTGCCACCAGCAGAGATGCGGTCCCGTCTGGCTACACCTTC. Translated: CATSRDAVPSGYTF.

This chain links TRBV10-1 with TRBJ2-2; D perhaps matches TRBD2 (5 bases). The CDR3 totals 13 residues. Germline loops: CDR1 WNHNN, CDR2 SYGVQD (reference sequence). V was trimmed by 2 bases and J by 10 bases, leaving 11 bases between them. The CDR3 DNA reads TGCGCCAGCAGTGAGGAGCGGTCTCAGGAGCTGTTTTTT. Translating gives CASSEERSQELFF.

The chain recombines TRBV11-2 with TRBJ2-5, with a tentative D call TRBD2 (6 bases). Germline V gene sequence: CDR1 SGHAT, CDR2 FQNNGV. The length of the CDR3 is 17 residues. The ends were cut back, 1 base at V and 3 bases at J, with 18 bases in the middle. This CDR3 reads CASSLVDGSWGEETQYF. The DNA for the CDR3 is TGTGCCAGCAGCTTAGTGGACGGGTCTTGGGGGGAAGAGACCCAGTACTTC.

This clone was detected once. The V gene is TRBV5-1, the J gene TRBJ2-2; 8 nucleotides align to TRBD2. CDR3 length: 17 residues. The V segment lost 1 base and the J segment 1 base; nucleotides outside the gene matches: 6. Per the germline V gene, CDR1 is SGHRS and CDR2 is YFSETQ. CDR3 region: CASSLLILAGNTGELFF. CDR3 bases: TGCGCCAGCAGCTTGTTGATTCTAGCGGGGAACACCGGGGAGCTGTTTTTT.